This TCR beta chain came from a study of identical twins. MiXCR, run by TCRdb on the 5' RACE reads, gives a single entry per CDR3 protein. Among 500,000 to 550,000 distinct CDR3 sequences listed, about 22% were seen once. The germline CDR1 and CDR2 sequences are SGDLS and YYNGEE. V was clipped by 0 bases and J by 3 bases, with 13 bases between them. This CDR3 spans 16 amino acids. This clonotype was seen repeatedly, ten times or more. The data also belong to a second study, concerning yellow fever vaccine responses in identical twins.

The chain uses TRBV9 and TRBJ2-1, with a possible D match to TRBD2 (5 bases). Source material: CD4+ T cells sorted from blood. This receptor was identified in a woman aged 18-29 years in good health. In DNA form, the CDR3 reads TGTGCCAGCAGCGTAGATTGGCGAGAGGGCTACAATGAGCAGTTCTTC. Protein product: CASSVDWREGYNEQFF.